The rows below give T cell receptor beta chains drawn from one sample of a study of shared clonotypes between healthy human individuals. Sequencing used immunoSEQ multiplex PCR; TCRdb keeps in-frame clones, though not all of them. This table holds around 2.1 million clones, approximately 96% found once. The sample taken for sequencing was naive CD4+ T cells sorted from blood. The origin of the receptors is a man between 18 and 29 years old in good health. Both conserved end residues are part of each CDR3. D genes are given only for firm matches. Rows may omit the clone size; those that give it use once, few, many or a size class.

CDR3 DNA,CDR3 protein,J gene,clone size,V gene,D gene
TGTGCCAGCTCGGGCAATGAGCAGTTCTTC,CASSGNEQFF,TRBJ2-1,.,TRBV18,.
TGTGCCAGCAGCTTAAAGGGCGATGGCTACACCTTC,CASSLKGDGYTF,TRBJ1-2,.,TRBV7-3,.
TGTGCCACCACCCGATTCGACGGGGACGACCACAATGAGCAGTTCTTC,CATTRFDGDDHNEQFF,TRBJ2-1,.,TRBV11-2,.
TGTGCCAGCAGTTACTCTAGGGATGCCAACGTCCTGACTTTC,CASSYSRDANVLTF,TRBJ2-6,.,TRBV6-5,.
TGTGCCAGCAGTTTGGGGACCACTCCCTCTACGCAGTATTTT,CASSLGTTPSTQYF,TRBJ2-3,.,TRBV28,.
TGTGCCAGCAGTACCTCAGGGGACGGAGGCACTGAAGCTTTCTTT,CASSTSGDGGTEAFF,TRBJ1-1,.,TRBV6-5,.
TGCGCCAGCAGCACCCTTAGCGGGACGAACACCGGGGAGCTGTTTTTT,CASSTLSGTNTGELFF,TRBJ2-2,once,TRBV5-1,TRBD2
TGTGCCAGTAGTATTAGGGCAGGGGGAGTAGCGGACACTGAAGCTTTCTTT,CASSIRAGGVADTEAFF,TRBJ1-1,.,TRBV19,TRBD1
TGTGCCATCAGTCCGACTGGACTAGCGGGGGGGCAGGAGACCCAGTACTTC,CAISPTGLAGGQETQYF,TRBJ2-5,.,TRBV10-3,TRBD2
TGTGCCAGCTCACGTAAGGGGGATGAGCAGTTCTTC,CASSRKGDEQFF,TRBJ2-1,.,TRBV18,.
TGTGCCAGCAGCTACGGACGAAGGGACGTGGAAAAACTGTTTTTT,CASSYGRRDVEKLFF,TRBJ1-4,.,TRBV7-9,.
TGCGCCAGCAGTCGGGACAGTAGCACAGATACGCAGTATTTT,CASSRDSSTDTQYF,TRBJ2-3,.,TRBV5-1,TRBD1